This TCR beta chain is from a study of shared clonotypes between healthy human individuals. Generated by immunoSEQ multiplex PCR, the TCRdb table keeps only in-frame clones and is missing some. The sample lists about 580,000 clones, roughly 98% occurring once. Naivety among CD8 cells was defined by CD45RO negativity and positive CCR7 selection, thereby excluding terminally differentiated effector memory CD45RA+ cells. Comments on this clone: Its antigen is undetermined.

Study observations and caveats: Relative to memory subsets, naive subsets generally showed larger estimated richness.

This CDR3 is 16 amino acids long. Trimming removed 5 bases at V and 4 bases at J, with 18 bases between. CDR1 and CDR2 from the germline V gene are MNHEY and SMNVEV (reference sequence). The sequence derives from a man between 25 and 39 years old in good health. Sequencing input: naive CD8+ T cells sorted from blood. The chain has TRBV27 and TRBJ1-5, with D unresolved. CDR3 nucleotide sequence: TGTGCCAGCAGTAAGGACGGCTTGAAGCCAAATCAGCCCCAGCATTTT. Protein product: CASSKDGLKPNQPQHF.